Sequencing of this T cell receptor (beta chain) was carried out in a study of T cell clonotyping in hematopoietic cell transplantation (dated by TCRdb to the early 2020s). Turning to the overall study: Pretransplant recipient samples were obtained after cytoreduction. The study collected 110 to 150 blood samples from some 35 consecutive transplant recipients and their related donors. Patients were recruited between September 2015 and early 2017 and followed until late 2020 or death. Study-level results and caveats: Only a small fraction of recipient repertoires overlapped donor repertoires, with over 95% appearing de novo at the given depth. After transplant, TCR diversity in recipients dropped, and pathologically expanded clonotypes climbed progressively between day 30 and day 180. Broader TCR repertoire diversity after transplant was predicted by Inverse Simpson Index values from donors and from recipients before transplant. Sample size was limited, and cells were not sorted, so CD4 and CD8 repertoire contributions could not be separated.

TCR beta CDR3 regions were amplified from genomic DNA with the immunoSEQ assay, a bias-controlled multiplex PCR using V- and J-specific primers. A proprietary barcode and Illumina adapter sequences were added to the CDR3 amplicons in a second PCR step. An Illumina MiSeq instrument was used for sequencing of the CDR3 libraries. The study's own analysis went as follows. immunoSEQ Analyzer 3.0 was used for export and quality control, with R Bioconductor and Immunarch used for downstream analyses. Only productive rearrangements in the normalized downsampled data set went into calculating the repertoire metrics. Pathologically expanded clonotypes were defined as those larger than 5 templates in the normalized cohort. The Inverse Simpson Index served as the measure of repertoire diversity. The non-normalized data set was used for CMV-specificity analyses so that all clonotypes could be captured. The clones in this table, taken by TCRdb from immuneACCESS, are in-frame only. Not every clone is retained; where verified, under half of the shortfall comes from an unresolved V gene, and the cause of the rest is unknown. The DNA was the basis for D and trimming; V, J and clone size are from that table. The table for this sample lists about 45,000 clones; 82% of them were counted only once. In total, the top ten clones hold around 5.3% of the sample.

In regard to this clone: There is no known antigen for this receptor. No quality values exist for individual bases; no much larger clone is one base distant.

Read against the paper, the sample's time point label means: recipient sample about 28 days before transplant, after cytoreduction. Blood samples were obtained from recipients approximately 28 days before transplant and at days 30, 100 and 180 after transplant. Using Nuclei Lysis Solution, genomic DNA was extracted from unfractionated peripheral blood mononuclear cells that were either fresh or cryopreserved. V drops 2 bases and J drops 10 bases, leaving 15 bases in between. The germline V gene gives CDR1 as MNHEY and CDR2 as SVGAGI. Measured from the cysteine to the phenylalanine, the CDR3 is 15 residues long. Left in the record is the CDR3 DNA by itself, 45 bases read in frame from the first base.

The sample consisted of peripheral blood mononuclear cells, taken before stem cell transplant. The origin of this receptor is a man in his fifties or sixties with myelodysplastic syndrome. Some clones in this sample may be carry-over from other donors' samples. The sequence joins TRBV6-5 to TRBJ1-6; D gene: possibly TRBD1, on 5 matching bases. CDR3 sequence: CASSYRDGGWSPLHF. The nucleotide sequence is TGTGCCAGCAGTTACAGGGACGGAGGCTGGTCACCCCTCCACTTT.